Listed below are T cell receptor beta chains from one sample, sequenced in a study of T cell repertoires in cytomegalovirus infection. MiXCR, applied by TCRdb to the reads, yields one record per CDR3 protein. The sample records under 850,000 distinct CDR3 sequences, 35% being singletons. The sample comprised PBMCs. These receptors came from a human donor in good health (CMV status not recorded). Some clones in this sample may be carry-over from other donors' samples. Each CDR3 is given with its conserved first and last residue. A D gene is named only where the DNA matches it firmly. Clone sizes are given selectively: once, few, many, or a class where the clone is expanded.

clone_size	j_call	v_call	d_call	cdr3_aa	cdr3_nt
few	TRBJ2-2	TRBV7-8	.	CASSSDWELFF	TGTGCCAGCAGCTCAGATTGGGAGCTGTTTTTT
.	TRBJ2-1	TRBV7-3	.	CASSLLPGGAYNEQFF	TGTGCCAGCAGCTTACTCCCCGGGGGTGCCTACAATGAGCAGTTCTTC
.	TRBJ2-1	TRBV20-1	.	CSARDLKTPSSYNEQFF	TGCAGTGCTAGAGATCTGAAGACTCCTAGCTCCTACAATGAGCAGTTCTTC
once	TRBJ2-5	TRBV29-1	TRBD2	CSVSGGLGETQYF	TGCAGCGTTTCGGGGGGATTGGGGGAGACCCAGTACTTC
.	TRBJ1-1	TRBV28	.	CASSPRATEALF	TGTGCCAGCAGCCCCCGGGCCACTGAAGCTTTATTT
.	TRBJ2-2	TRBV20-1	.	CSAADGRDWTGELFF	TGCAGTGCAGCTGATGGCAGGGATTGGACCGGGGAGCTGTTTTTT
.	TRBJ2-7	TRBV6-6	.	CASTPQASYEQYF	TGTGCCAGCACCCCGCAAGCCTCCTACGAGCAGTACTTC
.	TRBJ2-7	TRBV5-8	.	CASSFKTGHLREQYF	TGTGCCAGCAGCTTTAAGACGGGTCATCTACGAGAGCAGTACTTC
.	TRBJ2-5	TRBV5-1	.	CASSFVDQETQYF	TGCGCCAGCAGCTTTGTAGATCAAGAGACCCAGTACTTC
.	TRBJ1-4	TRBV10-1	TRBD1	CASSDPGAGGKLFF	TGCGCCAGCAGTGACCCGGGGGCAGGGGGAAAACTGTTTTTT
once	TRBJ2-3	TRBV5-1	TRBD2	CASSLALREEGTQYF	TGCGCCAGCAGCTTGGCGTTACGGGAGGAAGGGACGCAGTATTTT
few	TRBJ1-5	TRBV28	.	CASSLRGSQQPQHF	TGTGCCAGCAGTTTAAGGGGGTCACAGCAGCCCCAGCATTTT
few	TRBJ2-6	TRBV5-1	.	CASSGSGQSGANVLTF	TGCGCCAGCAGCGGATCAGGGCAATCTGGGGCCAACGTCCTGACTTTC
.	TRBJ2-3	TRBV28	.	CASSLRAISTDTQYF	TGTGCCAGCAGTTTACGAGCAATCAGCACAGATACGCAGTATTTT